Included here is one TCR beta chain sequence, with context. Sequencing used immunoSEQ multiplex PCR; TCRdb keeps in-frame clones, though not all of them. Of some 30,000 clones in the sample, around 92% were seen once. The entry originates in a study of OX40 agonist ivuxolimab in advanced cancers. Study-wide context: Patients assigned to dose escalation were diagnosed with hepatocellular carcinoma, melanoma, renal cell or head and neck cancer.

The CDR3 runs 16 residues. CDR1 and CDR2 (germline): LNHNV, YYDKDF (reference sequence). The V end lost 1 base, the J end lost 4 bases, and 13 bases lay between the germline ends. The sequences come from CD4+ or CD8+ T cells sorted from blood, collected in a trial of the OX40 agonist ivuxolimab. V gene TRBV15 combines with J gene TRBJ2-2; D unclear. This receptor was identified in an adult with an advanced solid tumor such as melanoma, head and neck, liver or kidney cancer. The CDR3 DNA is TGTGCCACCAGCAGAGGCCGGCTAGATGGCACCGGGGAGCTGTTTTTT. Translation: CATSRGRLDGTGELFF.